One and the same sample provided the 13 T cell receptor beta chains below, sequenced in a study of a mutant IDH1 vaccine in newly diagnosed glioma. The table came from immunoSEQ multiplex PCR; TCRdb's copy has only in-frame clones and leaves some out. The sample yields fewer than 90,000 clones, roughly 80% seen once. The time point is: week 35, safety follow-up. What each vaccine dose contained was 300 ug of mutant IDH1 20-mer peptide, accompanied by topical imiquimod. No antigen has been identified for these receptors. The sample in question was PBMCs, obtained from a glioma patient whose treatment included an IDH1 peptide vaccine. These receptors all stem from a man aged 18 to 30 with glioma.

This clone was observed once. The V gene is TRBV7-2, the J gene TRBJ2-5; TRBD2 agrees at 8 bases. The CDR3 contains 15 residues. V trimming: 8 bases; J trimming: 0 bases; junction bases outside the gene matches: 8. Germline assignment: CDR1 SGHTA and CDR2 FQGNSA. The chain's CDR3 is CASWPGGRYQETQYF. The CDR3 nucleotides read TGTGCCAGCTGGCCAGGCGGGAGGTACCAAGAGACCCAGTACTTC.

CDR3 protein: CASSIRSDTDTQYF. CDR3 nucleotide sequence: TGTGCCAGTAGTATCAGGTCGGACACAGATACGCAGTATTTT. The chain employs TRBV19 and TRBJ2-3; D is unclear. This CDR3 is 14 amino acids long. V lost 3 bases to trimming and J lost 2 bases, with 9 bases between them. CDR1 and CDR2 (germline): LNHDA, SQIVND (reference sequence).

The chain employs TRBV29-1 and TRBJ2-7; D is uncertain. The germline V gene has CDR1 SQVTM and CDR2 ANQGSEA. This CDR3 has 13 residues. V lost 6 bases and J 4 bases, leaving 16 bases between the germline ends. The CDR3 region has the DNA TGCAGCGTGACATTCCCATATCCATACGAGCAGTACTTC. Its translation is CSVTFPYPYEQYF.

The J gene is TRBJ1-1, the V gene TRBV25-1; no firm D call. V was clipped by 5 bases and J by 1 base, with 20 bases between them. The CDR3 totals 17 residues. Per the germline V gene, CDR1 is MGHDK and CDR2 is SYGVNS. The CDR3 protein is CASSKAGDGLGNTEAFF. DNA for the CDR3: TGTGCCAGCAGTAAGGCTGGAGACGGTTTGGGGAACACTGAAGCTTTCTTT.

V usage is TRBV7-2 and J usage is TRBJ1-5, with TRBD1 as a possible D gene (6 bases). The germline gives CDR1 SGHTA, CDR2 FQGNSA. V lost 4 bases and J lost 7, with 11 bases in between. The CDR3 length is 13 residues. The CDR3 DNA reads as TGTGCCAGCAGCTCAGGGGTGGAGCAGCCCCAGCATTTT. It yields the protein CASSSGVEQPQHF.

The gene calls are TRBV9 and TRBJ1-2; 11 positions match TRBD1. Germline V gives CDR1 SGDLS, CDR2 YYNGEE. Trimming at V came to 4 bases and at J to 2 bases, leaving 13 bases not matched to a gene. The CDR3 sequence is 18 residues long. CDR3 sequence: CASSLLGTGGHLNYGYTF. Written as DNA, the CDR3 is TGTGCCAGCAGCCTTCTAGGGACAGGGGGACACCTCAACTATGGCTACACCTTC.

This chain joins TRBV18 and TRBJ2-7; D gene unclear. CDR1 KGHSH and CDR2 LQKENI come from the germline V gene. This CDR3 has 14 residues. V was trimmed by 5 bases and J by 0 bases, leaving 11 bases between them. The CDR3 reads CASSALQSSYEQYF. In nucleotides, the CDR3 is TGTGCCAGCTCAGCACTACAGAGCTCCTACGAGCAGTACTTC.

V and J are TRBV9 and TRBJ1-6; D is unclear. V was shortened by 0 bases and J by 7 bases, with 5 bases between the two germline ends. The CDR3 contains 13 residues. Per the germline V gene, CDR1 is SGDLS and CDR2 is YYNGEE. The CDR3 DNA reads as TGTGCCAGCAGCGTAGTAATCAATTCACCCCTCCACTTT. This gives the protein CASSVVINSPLHF.

The J gene is TRBJ1-2, the V gene TRBV4-3, with TRBD1 matching over 7 bases. CDR1 is LGHNA, CDR2 YSLEER, per germline. V gave up 0 bases and J gave up 2 bases; unmatched junction bases: 15. This CDR3 spans 19 amino acids. This CDR3 reads CASSQDRFQETGRNYGYTF. CDR3 bases: TGCGCCAGCAGCCAAGATCGATTCCAGGAGACAGGGAGGAACTATGGCTACACCTTC.

This clone showed up just a few times. The rearrangement joins TRBV9 to TRBJ1-2, with no clear D. Germline V gives CDR1 SGDLS, CDR2 YYNGEE. Trimming removed 0 bases from V and 6 bases from J, with 24 bases in between. The CDR3 extends over 18 amino acids. This chain's CDR3 is CASSVGGRAIDGVNGYTF. CDR3 nucleotide sequence: TGTGCCAGCAGCGTAGGAGGGAGGGCGATAGATGGGGTTAATGGCTACACCTTC.

The count of this clone is one. The chain is built from TRBV6-5 and TRBJ2-7, with D perhaps matching TRBD2 (6 bases). The CDR3 length is 16 residues. Trimming stripped 2 bases from V and 3 bases from J, with 17 bases between. Germline V gene lookup returns CDR1 MNHEY and CDR2 SVGAGI. The CDR3 DNA reads as TGTGCCAGCAGTTACCTCCCGACTAGAACTAACTACGAGCAGTACTTC. It translates to CASSYLPTRTNYEQYF.

The genes are TRBV23-1 and TRBJ1-1, with D tentatively TRBD1 (5 bases). TRBV23-1 is assigned to the ORF class and has an uncertain function. This CDR3 has 14 amino acids. The V gene lost 8 bases and the J gene lost 2 bases, with 15 bases spanning the gap. CDR3 nucleotides: TGCGCCAGCCAGCCTCCCCAGGGTAACACTGAAGCTTTCTTT. It encodes CASQPPQGNTEAFF.

The rearrangement links TRBV6-1 to TRBJ2-7, with D possibly being TRBD2 (5 bases). The CDR3 contains 13 residues. The germline V gene encodes CDR1 MNHNS and CDR2 SASEGT. V was clipped by 9 bases and J by 3 bases, with 15 bases between them. The CDR3 protein is CASTNGEYYEQYF. In DNA, the CDR3 is TGTGCCAGTACCAACGGGGAATACTACGAGCAGTACTTC.